This record concerns one T cell receptor (beta chain) sequence. Its target is unknown. TCRdb reanalysed the 5' RACE reads using MiXCR and keeps one entry per CDR3 protein. The repertoire consists of under 450,000 distinct CDR3 sequences, with 20% occurring once and the leading ten covering approximately 14%. The V gene's germline CDR1 is SGDLS and CDR2 YYNGEE. CDR3 size: 15 residues. V shed 3 bases and J 7 bases; nucleotides not matched to a gene: 5. This specimen belongs to a study of CD8 T cells in ankylosing spondylitis. Study-level results: Reactive arthritis synovial fluid and blood previously showed some of these motif variants.

The receptor comes from a male donor with ankylosing spondylitis or in good health (not recorded which). This sequence joins TRBV9 and TRBJ2-1, with 12 bases matching TRBD2. Sample: blood, either unsorted or a sorted T cell fraction (not recorded which). For the CDR3, the DNA is TGTGCCAGCAGCGCTAGCGGGGGGGCCGGGAATGAGCAGTTCTTC. It is translated as CASSASGGAGNEQFF.